This entry concerns a single T cell receptor (beta chain). Its binding antigen is unknown. Base-call qualities are not available, and no considerably larger clone is one nucleotide away. To prepare the library, the immunoSEQ multiplex PCR assay was applied. In its TCRdb copy, this immuneACCESS table keeps in-frame sequences only and misses some clones. Where compared with another copy, unresolved V genes explain less than half of these, and the others have no known cause. This sample has tens of thousands of clones in its table, and approximately 84% of those were observed once. The top ten clones comprise roughly 39% of the sample. The sample originates from a study of control samples from healthy donors and cancer patients (dated by TCRdb to 2018 to 2020). The CDR3, cysteine through phenylalanine, is 15 amino acids long. Just CDR3 DNA is preserved here, 45 bases in frame from base 1. For this chain, trimming is 2 bases at the V end and 9 bases at the J end, and the number of junction bases without a gene match is 8. Via the germline V gene, CDR1 is MGHRA and CDR2 YSYEKL.

The chain was built from TRBV4-1 and TRBJ2-1, with 9 central nucleotides matching TRBD1. The source of this sequence is a man between 65 and 85 years old with lung cancer. Sequenced material: PBMCs. Here is the DNA: TGCGCCAGCAGCCAAACCGGGACAGGGATCGCTGAGCAGTTCTTC. Its product reads: CASSQTGTGIAEQFF.